The rows below give T cell receptor beta chains drawn from one sample of a study of blood T cell repertoires in COVID-19. Clones were read by immunoSEQ multiplex PCR, and TCRdb kept only the in-frame ones, dropping some. The sample consists of 300,000 or so clones, 75% to 95% of them appearing once. Material: PBMCs or T cells enriched from blood (not recorded which). These receptors came from a woman aged 25-40 years who had recovered from COVID-19. The CDR3 runs from the conserved cysteine through the conserved F or W. D genes are given only for firm matches. Clone size, where shown, is once, few, many, or a class for clones that have expanded.

TRBD1 TRBJ2-2 NA TRBV14 CASSQAHRGRFTGELFF TGTGCCAGCAGCCAGGCTCACAGGGGCCGGTTCACCGGGGAGCTGTTTTTT
TRBD2 TRBJ2-3 NA TRBV9 CASSATSGASTDTQYF TGTGCCAGCAGCGCTACTAGCGGGGCTAGCACAGATACGCAGTATTTT
TRBD1 TRBJ1-4 NA TRBV7-9 CASSSTGATNEKLFF TGTGCCAGCAGCTCGACAGGGGCAACTAATGAAAAACTGTTTTTT
TRBD1 TRBJ1-2 NA TRBV3-1/TRBV3-2 CASSQGDRGRYGYTF TGTGCCAGCAGCCAAGGGGACAGGGGGAGGTATGGCTACACCTTC
NA TRBJ2-1 once TRBV4-3 CASSQDGNRLNEQFF TGCGCCAGCAGCCAAGATGGTAACAGATTAAATGAGCAGTTCTTC
TRBD1 TRBJ2-2 NA TRBV29-1 CSVGRTGNSGELFF TGCAGCGTTGGGAGGACAGGGAACAGCGGGGAGCTGTTTTTT
NA TRBJ2-1 NA TRBV12-3/TRBV12-4 CASLKGLSNEQFF TGTGCCAGCCTGAAAGGACTCTCCAATGAGCAGTTCTTC
TRBD2 TRBJ2-1 NA TRBV9 CASSASRLADNEQFF TGTGCCAGCAGCGCCTCCCGGCTAGCGGACAATGAGCAGTTCTTC
TRBD1 TRBJ1-2 NA TRBV14 CASSKDRGQSGYTF TGTGCCAGCAGCAAGGACAGGGGGCAGAGTGGCTACACCTTC
NA TRBJ1-6 NA TRBV7-2 CASSLGGGANHNSPLHF TGTGCCAGCAGCTTAGGGGGGGGAGCGAACCACAATTCACCCCTCCACTTT
TRBD2 TRBJ2-1 NA TRBV7-3 CASSLGLAGEREQFF TGTGCCAGCAGCCTAGGACTAGCGGGAGAGCGCGAGCAGTTCTTC
NA TRBJ2-5 NA TRBV28 CASSPPAQGKETQYF TGTGCCAGCAGCCCACCCGCCCAGGGAAAAGAGACCCAGTACTTC
NA TRBJ2-5 NA TRBV10-2 CASSRTAGRETQYF TGCGCCAGCAGCCGGACTGCCGGGAGAGAGACCCAGTACTTC
NA TRBJ1-5 NA TRBV5-8 CASSGLGNQPQHF TGTGCCAGCAGCGGGCTGGGCAATCAGCCCCAGCATTTT
NA TRBJ2-1 NA TRBV21-1 CASIPGQGANEQFF TGTGCCAGCATTCCGGGACAGGGGGCCAATGAGCAGTTCTTC
NA TRBJ2-1 NA TRBV4-3 CASSPSASSYNEQFF TGCGCCAGCAGCCCCAGCGCTAGCTCCTACAATGAGCAGTTCTTC
TRBD1 TRBJ2-5 once TRBV4-1 CASSQIDRGKETQYF TGCGCCAGCAGCCAAATAGACAGGGGGAAAGAGACCCAGTACTTC
NA TRBJ2-2 NA TRBV15 CATSRTITGELFF TGTGCCACCAGCAGAACTATTACCGGGGAGCTGTTTTTT
NA TRBJ1-5 NA TRBV7-9 CASSSDRTVQGNQPQHF TGTGCCAGCAGCTCGGACCGGACAGTCCAGGGAAATCAGCCCCAGCATTTT
NA TRBJ1-1 NA TRBV12-3/TRBV12-4 CASSSPWTDEAFF TGTGCCAGCAGTTCGCCGTGGACAGATGAAGCTTTCTTT
TRBD1 TRBJ1-6 NA TRBV5-5 CASRSTGGWDSPLHF TGTGCCAGCAGATCGACAGGGGGATGGGATTCACCCCTCCACTTT
TRBD1 TRBJ1-2 NA TRBV6-5 CASSWTGIDYGYTF TGTGCCAGCAGTTGGACAGGGATTGACTATGGCTACACCTTC
NA TRBJ2-7 NA TRBV7-3 CASSQPGTGREQYF TGTGCCAGCAGCCAACCCGGCACAGGTCGCGAGCAGTACTTC
NA TRBJ2-1 NA TRBV5-1 CASSLGLALASSYNEQFF TGCGCCAGCAGCTTGGGGCTAGCCCTAGCGAGCTCCTACAATGAGCAGTTCTTC
TRBD2 TRBJ2-5 once TRBV7-6 CASSLLRGGETQYF TGTGCCAGCAGCTTACTCCGGGGAGGGGAGACCCAGTACTTC
TRBD1 TRBJ2-6 NA TRBV27 CASSLRTGTTLGSGANVLTF TGTGCCAGCAGTTTAAGGACAGGGACGACGTTGGGCTCTGGGGCCAACGTCCTGACTTTC
TRBD2 TRBJ2-7 NA TRBV5-6 CASSLKAGGPYEQYF TGTGCCAGCAGCTTAAAAGCGGGAGGGCCCTACGAGCAGTACTTC
TRBD2 TRBJ2-1 NA TRBV7-3 CASSSRGTSGRLFF TGTGCCAGCAGCTCACGGGGGACTAGCGGGAGACTGTTCTTC
NA TRBJ1-1 once TRBV24-1 CATSVRGNTEAFF TGTGCCACCAGTGTCAGGGGGAACACTGAAGCTTTCTTT
TRBD2 TRBJ2-1 NA TRBV5-4 CASSSMTSGRMDEQFF TGTGCCAGCAGCTCTATGACTAGCGGGAGGATGGATGAGCAGTTCTTC
NA TRBJ1-1 NA TRBV15 CATSRYTGTPEAFF TGTGCCACCAGCAGGTATACAGGGACCCCTGAAGCTTTCTTT
NA TRBJ2-1 NA TRBV5-1 CASSLANEQFF TGCGCCAGCAGCTTGGCTAATGAGCAGTTCTTC
NA TRBJ1-5 few TRBV3-1/TRBV3-2 CASRGGENQPQHF TGTGCCAGCAGGGGGGGGGAGAATCAGCCCCAGCATTTT
NA TRBJ1-4 NA TRBV4-2 CASSQGRSGANEKLFF TGTGCCAGCAGCCAAGGAAGGAGCGGGGCTAATGAAAAACTGTTTTTT
NA TRBJ1-6 few TRBV27 CASSKRGYSPLHF TGTGCCAGCAGTAAAAGAGGGTATTCACCCCTCCACTTT
TRBD2 TRBJ2-1 NA TRBV10-1 CASSIWTSGDNEQFF TGCGCCAGCTCGATATGGACTAGCGGTGACAATGAGCAGTTCTTC
TRBD2 TRBJ2-7 NA TRBV5-1 CASSAGLAVYEQYF TGCGCCAGCAGCGCGGGACTAGCGGTCTACGAGCAGTACTTC
TRBD1 TRBJ2-1 NA TRBV4-1 CASSQEWDSYNEQFF TGCGCCAGCAGCCAAGAATGGGACAGCTACAATGAGCAGTTCTTC
NA TRBJ2-2 NA TRBV6-5 CASSYQTGELFF TGTGCCAGCAGTTACCAAACCGGGGAGCTGTTTTTT
NA TRBJ1-2 NA TRBV11-1 CASSLGEASHGYTF TGTGCCAGCAGCTTAGGGGAGGCATCCCATGGCTACACCTTC
TRBD2 TRBJ2-7 NA TRBV7-6 CASSLFSGTSGRNEQYF TGTGCCAGCAGCTTGTTCTCCGGGACTAGCGGGAGGAACGAGCAGTACTTC
TRBD1 TRBJ1-2 NA TRBV27 CASSSQQGAKVGYTF TGTGCCAGCAGTTCGCAACAGGGGGCTAAGGTTGGCTACACCTTC
NA TRBJ2-1 NA TRBV6-6 CASNRRPGESYNEQFF TGTGCCAGCAATCGACGCCCCGGTGAATCCTACAATGAGCAGTTCTTC
NA TRBJ2-3 many TRBV21-1 CASSSGRDTQYF TGTGCCAGCAGCAGCGGGAGAGATACGCAGTATTTT
TRBD1 TRBJ1-5 NA TRBV19 CASSIVGRQGNQPQHF TGTGCCAGTAGTATAGTGGGGAGACAGGGGAATCAGCCCCAGCATTTT
TRBD2 TRBJ2-1 NA TRBV6-5 CASSYSRTSGNNEQFF TGTGCCAGCAGTTACTCCCGGACTAGCGGAAACAATGAGCAGTTCTTC
NA TRBJ1-4 NA TRBV5-1 CASSLYSFDSNEKLFF TGCGCCAGCAGCTTGTACTCGTTTGATTCTAATGAAAAACTGTTTTTT
TRBD1 TRBJ1-1 few TRBV10-1 CASKPPGQPNTEAFF TGCGCCAGCAAACCCCCGGGACAGCCGAACACTGAAGCTTTCTTT
NA TRBJ2-3 NA TRBV5-6 CASSRTRGTDTQYF TGTGCCAGCAGCCGGACCAGGGGCACAGATACGCAGTATTTT
NA TRBJ1-6 NA TRBV6-1 CASSDRVVSDSPLHF TGTGCCAGCAGTGACAGGGTCGTTTCGGATTCACCCCTCCACTTT
NA TRBJ1-1 NA TRBV5-1 CASSLARDNTEAFF TGCGCCAGCAGCTTGGCCAGGGATAACACTGAAGCTTTCTTT
TRBD2 TRBJ2-7 NA TRBV4-3 CASSQDLGSGSYEQYF TGCGCCAGCAGCCAAGATCTCGGTAGCGGGAGCTACGAGCAGTACTTC
NA TRBJ2-1 once TRBV7-2 CASSLGRSGYNEQFF TGTGCCAGCAGCTTAGGTAGGTCAGGCTACAATGAGCAGTTCTTC
NA TRBJ1-6 NA TRBV4-3 CASSQEGEAGNSPLHF TGCGCCAGCAGCCAAGAAGGGGAGGCGGGTAATTCACCCCTCCACTTT
TRBD1 TRBJ1-4 NA TRBV28 CASSTPDRVAEKLFF TGTGCCAGCAGTACCCCGGACAGGGTTGCTGAAAAACTGTTTTTT
TRBD1 TRBJ1-1 NA TRBV30 CACRDRGNTEAFF TGTGCCTGCCGGGACAGGGGAAACACTGAAGCTTTCTTT